This T cell receptor (beta chain) was captured in a study of T cell repertoires in cytomegalovirus infection (dated by TCRdb to about 2019). In terms of the full investigation: Peptide stimulations targeted recently identified HLA-C-restricted CMV epitopes, whose presentation resists viral immunomodulation, together with well-studied HLA-B-restricted epitopes. Because public TCR beta signatures pointed to carriage of CMV infection together with the matching HLA type, the HLA type of each donor mattered for the analysis. The full study reports these points: The ex vivo response was dominated by HLA-C-restricted CMV-specific TCR beta clonotypes, which also provided the single most frequent clonotype in two of eight donors. Carriers of CMV infection plus the relevant HLA type were discriminated by the cumulative frequency of public TCR beta family members in the study cohort and in an independent roughly 400-donor cohort.

Looking up the germline V gene yields CDR1 SGHAT and CDR2 FQNNGV. The junction carries 11 bases between V and J, which are trimmed by 6 bases and 6 bases respectively. Including the terminal cysteine and phenylalanine, the CDR3 comprises 13 residues. The CDR3 DNA has 39 bases and is translated from base 1. Sequencer: Illumina HiSeq 1500. Clones were called with MiXCR by TCRdb after fastp trimmed the public reads at Q25, and only in-frame beta chains were retained. Entries are consolidated by CDR3 protein sequence, retaining the most common genes and DNA. The table for this sample lists 60,000 to 75,000 distinct CDR3 sequences; about 30% of them were counted only once. The top ten clones comprise 59% of the sample. What this sample's treatment or condition label stands for: in vitro stimulation with specific CMV peptide epitopes to enrich CMV-specific T cells. This clonotype was counted a few times. What antigen it recognizes has not been identified. Base qualities are not at hand, and no much larger clone is one base apart.

The source of this sequence is a human donor in good health (CMV status not recorded). Some clones in this sample may be carry-over from other donors' samples. The rearranged segments are TRBV11-2 and TRBJ2-2; the D element could tentatively be TRBD1 or TRBD2, as 5 bases agree for each. The sequencing here drew on CD8+ T cells from cultured PBMCs, taken from culture after CMV antigen stimulation. CDR3 sequence: CASSQGSAGELFF. The sequenced DNA is TGTGCCAGCAGTCAGGGTAGCGCCGGGGAGCTGTTTTTT.